The 20 T cell receptor beta chains reported below all come from one sample, sequenced in a study of OX40 agonist ivuxolimab in advanced cancers. Profiled with immunoSEQ multiplex PCR; TCRdb holds only in-frame clones, not every one. The sample shows 82,000 or so clones, around nine tenths of them seen only once. The sample in question was CD4+ or CD8+ T cells sorted from blood, obtained in a trial of the OX40 agonist ivuxolimab. The receptors here all came from an adult with an advanced solid tumor such as melanoma, head and neck, liver or kidney cancer.

The chain uses TRBV7-9 and TRBJ2-3; 12 bases are a match to TRBD1. The CDR3 has 17 residues. The V segment lost 5 bases and the J segment 3 bases; nucleotides outside the gene matches: 9. Germline V gives CDR1 SEHNR, CDR2 FQNEAQ (reference sequence). The CDR3 coding sequence is TGTGCCAGCAGCATAAACGTGGGACAGGGGGCAACAGATACGCAGTATTTT. Its translation is CASSINVGQGATDTQYF.

The chain carries TRBV2 and TRBJ1-2, with D uncertain. V was clipped by 1 base and J by 3 bases, with 9 bases between them. There are 14 residues in the CDR3. CDR1 SNHLY and CDR2 FYNNEI come from the germline V gene. This CDR3 reads CASSEGGGYYGYTF. The CDR3 region has the DNA TGTGCCAGCAGTGAAGGGGGAGGCTACTATGGCTACACCTTC. The complete variable domain, with remaining parts taken from reference TRBV2 and TRBJ1-2, reads EPEVTQTPSHQVTQMGQEVILRCVPISNHLYFYWYRQILGQKVEFLVSFYNNEISEKSEIFDDQFSVERPDGSNFTLKIRSTKLEDSAMYFCASSEGGGYYGYTFGSGTRLTVV.

The chain carries TRBV6-1 and TRBJ2-1; the match to TRBD2 covers 10 bases. This CDR3 is 14 amino acids long. V was pared by 5 bases and J by 7 bases, with 5 bases of the junction left unmatched. The germline V gene has CDR1 MNHNS and CDR2 SASEGT. The CDR3 nucleotides read TGTGCCAGCAGTAGCGGGGGGGCCGGGAATGAGCAGTTCTTC. This translates into CASSSGGAGNEQFF.

The rearrangement joins TRBV7-2 to TRBJ2-1, with D perhaps assigned TRBD1 or TRBD2 (5 bases each). This CDR3 spans 14 amino acids. V lost 4 bases and J 7 bases, leaving 14 bases between the germline ends. Per the germline V gene, CDR1 is SGHTA and CDR2 is FQGNSA. Written as DNA, the CDR3 is TGTGCCAGCAGCTCCGACAGAGGGAGAAATGAGCAGTTCTTC. The encoded protein is CASSSDRGRNEQFF.

This rearrangement joins TRBV30 to TRBJ2-2; D not certain. Germline V gives CDR1 GTSNPN, CDR2 SVGIG (reference sequence). V was pared by 0 bases and J by 5 bases, with 16 bases between. The CDR3 extends over 16 amino acids. The CDR3 DNA reads as TGTGCCTGGAGTGTAGGGAACCGTGAATTGACCGGGGAGCTGTTTTTT. Its protein product is CAWSVGNRELTGELFF.

V gene TRBV9 combines with J gene TRBJ2-5; TRBD2 agrees at 8 bases. The CDR3 is 17 residues long. Unmatched junction bases numbered 12, after V lost 3 bases and J lost 2 bases. CDR1 is SGDLS and CDR2 is YYNGEE in the germline V gene. Here the CDR3 DNA reads TGTGCCAGCAGCGCCCTCGCGGGGGGAGGGGGACAAGAGACCCAGTACTTC. It encodes CASSALAGGGGQETQYF. Supplemented by reference TRBV9 and TRBJ2-5, the full variable domain reads DSGVTQTPKHLITATGQRVTLRCSPRSGDLSVYWYQQSLDQGLQFLIQYYNGEERAKGNILERFSAQQFPDLHSELNLSSLELGDSALYFCASSALAGGGGQETQYFGPGTRLLVL.

The rearrangement joins TRBV5-1 to TRBJ2-5; D gene ambiguous. CDR3 size: 14 residues. Germline CDR1 and CDR2: SGHRS and YFSETQ. Between the trimmed V and J ends, which lost 1 base and 2 bases, there was a span of 9 bases. CDR3 sequence: CASSLRNKQETQYF. The CDR3 DNA reads as TGCGCCAGCAGCTTGCGGAACAAACAAGAGACCCAGTACTTC. The full variable domain, with the rest looked up from reference TRBV5-1 and TRBJ2-5, is KAGVTQTPRYLIKTRGQQVTLSCSPISGHRSVSWYQQTPGQGLQFLFEYFSETQRNKGNFPGRFSGRQFSNSRSEMNVSTLELGDSALYLCASSLRNKQETQYFGPGTRLLVL.

V is TRBV5-4 and J is TRBJ2-1, with D perhaps given as TRBD1 or TRBD2 (5 bases each). V lost 0 bases, J lost 0 bases, and 7 bases lay in between. Germline CDR1 and CDR2: SGHNT and YYREEE (reference sequence). The CDR3 runs to 15 residues. The DNA of the CDR3 is TGTGCCAGCAGCTTGGACGGGGCCTCCTACAATGAGCAGTTCTTC. It is translated as CASSLDGASYNEQFF.

The chain is built from TRBV6-5 and TRBJ1-5; D not resolved. Germline CDR1 MNHEY, CDR2 SVGAGI. Trimming stripped 6 bases from V and 0 bases from J, with 6 bases between. The CDR3 totals 13 residues. The CDR3 loop is CASRANSNQPQHF. The CDR3 bases are TGTGCCAGCAGGGCAAATAGCAATCAGCCCCAGCATTTT.

V usage is TRBV5-1 and J usage is TRBJ2-1; D is possibly TRBD1 (6 bases). Germline assignment: CDR1 SGHRS and CDR2 YFSETQ. This CDR3 contains 14 residues. V gave up 0 bases and J gave up 7 bases, with 11 bases separating them. CDR3: CASSLASGVNEQFF. The DNA for the CDR3 is TGCGCCAGCAGCTTGGCCTCAGGGGTGAATGAGCAGTTCTTC.

The chain couples TRBV6-5 to TRBJ2-1; the D is unclear. The germline gives CDR1 MNHEY, CDR2 SVGAGI. V was shortened by 2 bases and J by 6 bases, with 14 bases between the two germline ends. This CDR3 comprises 15 residues. The CDR3 loop reads CASSYGQMSRNEQFF. In DNA form, the CDR3 reads TGTGCCAGCAGTTACGGGCAGATGAGCCGCAATGAGCAGTTCTTC.

This chain links TRBV7-8 with TRBJ1-2; 7 positions match TRBD1. V lost 5 bases to trimming and J lost 2 bases; unmatched junction nucleotides: 8. This CDR3 is 15 amino acids long. The germline gives CDR1 SGHVS, CDR2 FQNEAQ. CDR3 amino acids: CASSTRGPGNYGYTF. For the CDR3, the DNA is TGTGCCAGCAGCACAAGGGGGCCCGGAAACTATGGCTACACCTTC.

This rearrangement joins TRBV5-4 to TRBJ1-6; no reliable D call. The CDR3 totals 14 residues. The V gene's germline CDR1 is SGHNT and CDR2 YYREEE (reference sequence). The ends were cut back, 3 bases at V and 7 bases at J, with 11 bases in the middle. The CDR3 region has the DNA TGTGCCAGCAGCTCAACTAAAGGGAATTCACCCCTCCACTTT. Protein sequence: CASSSTKGNSPLHF.

V gene TRBV2 combines with J gene TRBJ1-5, with D possibly matching TRBD1 (5 bases). The CDR3 has 15 residues. The germline CDR1 and CDR2 sequences are SNHLY and FYNNEI. V lost 6 bases and J 0 bases, leaving 12 bases between the germline ends. CDR3 region: CASRFQGYSNQPQHF. The CDR3 nucleotides read TGTGCCAGCAGATTTCAGGGCTATAGCAATCAGCCCCAGCATTTT.

The J gene is TRBJ2-5, the V gene TRBV7-9, with 7 bases that match TRBD1. CDR1 and CDR2 (germline): SEHNR, FQNEAQ (reference sequence). This CDR3 is 15 amino acids long. The junction had 6 bases not matched to a gene; V was cut back by 2 bases and J by 3 bases. The CDR3 DNA follows: TGTGCCAGCAGCTTACTAGGGGGCAGAGAAGAGACCCAGTACTTC. This translates into CASSLLGGREETQYF.

This chain joins TRBV19 and TRBJ1-4; no reliable D call. Germline lookup yields CDR1 LNHDA and CDR2 SQIVND (reference sequence). V was clipped by 6 bases and J by 0 bases, with 11 bases between them. The CDR3 has 15 amino acids. This CDR3 is CASSTTVPTNEKLFF. CDR3 coding DNA: TGTGCCAGTAGCACTACAGTTCCAACTAATGAAAAACTGTTTTTT.

V is TRBV6-6 and J is TRBJ2-7, with D possibly matching TRBD1 (6 bases). The CDR3 contains 14 residues. With 6 bases removed from V and 0 bases from J, the gap between germline ends came to 12 bases. Germline CDR1 reads MNHNY; CDR2 reads SVGAGI (reference sequence). Here the CDR3 reads CASSNSRGSYEQYF. CDR3 sequence (DNA): TGTGCCAGCAGCAACTCCAGGGGCTCCTACGAGCAGTACTTC.

The chain recombines TRBV6-5 with TRBJ2-7, with D possibly TRBD1 on 5 matching bases. CDR3 length: 11 amino acids. Trimming removed 5 bases from V and 11 bases from J, with 13 bases in between. Germline V lookup: CDR1 MNHEY, CDR2 SVGAGI. In DNA, the CDR3 is TGTGCCAGCAGTACCCCGACAGAGAAGTACTTC. Protein product: CASSTPTEKYF.

The chain uses TRBV18 and TRBJ2-1; no reliable D call. The CDR3 loop spans 14 amino acids. CDR1 and CDR2 (germline): KGHSH, LQKENI. Trimming pared 6 bases from V and 5 bases from J, leaving 14 bases between. The CDR3 nucleotides are TGTGCCAGCTCGAGAACTCGTGGGAACAATGAGCAGTTCTTC. It specifies CASSRTRGNNEQFF.

This clone was seen only once. The CDR3 protein is CASSDYRNEKLFF. The CDR3 DNA follows: TGTGCCAGCAGTGATTATAGAAATGAAAAACTGTTTTTT. The V gene is TRBV6-1, the J gene TRBJ1-4, with no clear D. V was trimmed by 3 bases and J by 5 bases, leaving 7 bases between them. This CDR3 spans 13 amino acids. Germline CDR1 MNHNS, CDR2 SASEGT.